The entry below describes one T cell receptor beta chain. The germline V gene has CDR1 SGHDT and CDR2 YYEEEE. V was pared by 3 bases and J by 2 bases, with 7 bases between. CDR3 length: 13 residues. This record comes from a study of blood T cell repertoires in COVID-19. Background on the study: Samples representing acute and convalescent COVID-19 were sourced from the United States, Italy and Spain. In each case, the material was cDNA or gDNA derived from T cells, B-cell-depleted T cells, or PBMCs.

The assay was immunoSEQ multiplex PCR, and TCRdb's table has in-frame clones only and misses some. The sample yields some 170,000 clones, around 85% seen once. The sequence came from a man in his 60s with active or convalescent COVID-19. Sequencing was performed on peripheral blood. This sequence joins TRBV5-6 and TRBJ2-3; D call uncertain. Here the CDR3 reads CASSSLSTDTQYF. DNA of the CDR3: TGTGCCAGCAGCTCCCTCTCCACAGATACGCAGTATTTT.